This TCR beta chain was obtained from a study of cytomegalovirus exposure and HLA in healthy donors. Overall study results and limits: With DRB1 most and HLA-C fewest, TCR association rates differed between HLA loci in a later analysis. TRBV6-2, TRBV6-3 and other indistinguishable V segments were excluded. A few chains linked to CMV were shown in vitro to be specific for CMV antigens. 150 to 200 TCR beta chains were listed as cytomegalovirus-associated.

PCR amplification relied on 60 Vbeta primers (plus 13 Jbeta primers). Clones were read by immunoSEQ multiplex PCR, and TCRdb kept only the in-frame ones, dropping some. The table includes 170,000 or so clones, just under 80% detected once. To note about this clone: Antigen unknown.

The germline V gene encodes CDR1 LNHDA and CDR2 SQIVND (reference sequence). Trimming took 2 bases from V and 0 from J, leaving 10 bases between them. The length of the CDR3 is 15 residues. The sample comprised PBMCs. The rearrangement links TRBV19 to TRBJ1-1, with D perhaps matching TRBD1 (6 bases). This clonotype was obtained from a woman between 50 and 59 years old in good health and CMV-seropositive. In DNA, the CDR3 is TGTGCCAGTAGTATAATGGCAGGGGTGAACACTGAAGCTTTCTTT. Translating gives CASSIMAGVNTEAFF.